These 10 T cell receptor beta chains came from one sample sequenced in a study of T cell changes during pregnancy in multiple sclerosis. Measured with immunoSEQ multiplex PCR; TCRdb has only the in-frame clones, and not every one. The sample yields about 94,000 clones, approximately 94% seen once. The sequencing here drew on peripheral blood, taken in the third trimester of pregnancy. The receptors were sampled from a female donor with multiple sclerosis, enrolled in a pregnancy study.

V usage is TRBV27 and J usage is TRBJ2-3, with 11 bases lining up with TRBD2. Looked up from germline, CDR1 is MNHEY and CDR2 is SMNVEV (reference sequence). Losses at the gene ends were 6 bases for V and 5 bases for J; bases not matched to a gene: 7. CDR3 length: 15 residues. CDR3 sequence reads: CASSSTGTSGDTQYF. The CDR3 nucleotides are TGTGCCAGCAGCTCTACCGGGACTAGCGGAGATACGCAGTATTTT.

V usage is TRBV9 and J usage is TRBJ2-7; 9 positions agree with TRBD2. The V and J ends lost 0 bases and 3 bases, in that order; junction bases with no gene match: 4. CDR3 length: 15 amino acids. Germline loops: CDR1 SGDLS, CDR2 YYNGEE. In DNA form, the CDR3 reads TGTGCCAGCAGCGTAGGAGCTAGCGGGATCTACGAGCAGTACTTC. This sequence encodes CASSVGASGIYEQYF.

The V call is TRBV19, the J call TRBJ1-4, with no clear D. V lost 7 bases and J 5 bases, leaving 14 bases between the germline ends. The CDR3 runs 14 residues. CDR1 is LNHDA and CDR2 is SQIVND in the germline V gene (reference sequence). The CDR3 nucleotides read TGTGCCAGTAATCCTCTTGGCTTGAATGAAAAACTGTTTTTT. Translation: CASNPLGLNEKLFF.

The chain links TRBV11-2 to TRBJ1-2; possible D gene TRBD1, 6 bases. Germline CDR1 is SGHAT and CDR2 is FQNNGV. The CDR3 extends over 17 amino acids. Trimming removed 4 bases from V and 4 bases from J, with 22 bases in between. DNA of the CDR3: TGTGCCAGCAGCTCCCAACTTCTGACAGGCAAAGGCTATGGCTACACCTTC. Amino acid sequence: CASSSQLLTGKGYGYTF. Variable domain in full (rest from reference TRBV11-2 and TRBJ1-2): EAGVAQSPRYKIIEKRQSVAFWCNPISGHATLYWYQQILGQGPKLLIQFQNNGVVDDSQLPKDRFSAERLKGVDSTLKIQPAKLEDSAVYLCASSSQLLTGKGYGYTFGSGTRLTVV.

The table lists this clone with a count of one. This chain uses TRBV7-3 with TRBJ1-1, with 10 nucleotides matching TRBD1. Trimming cost V 5 bases and J 4 bases; bases outside gene matches: 7. This CDR3 contains 15 residues. In germline, CDR1 is SGHTA, CDR2 FQGTGA. The CDR3 region is CASSLWTGGSTEAFF. CDR3 coding DNA: TGTGCCAGCAGCCTCTGGACAGGGGGAAGCACTGAAGCTTTCTTT.

The chain has TRBV10-1 and TRBJ2-2; the D gene is possibly TRBD1 (6 bases). V gave up 6 bases and J gave up 6 bases, with 17 bases separating them. Germline V lookup: CDR1 WNHNN, CDR2 SYGVQD (reference sequence). This CDR3 has 15 amino acids. CDR3 DNA: TGCGCCAGCAGACAGGTTCGGCAGGGGCCCGGGGAGCTGTTTTTT. As protein: CASRQVRQGPGELFF.

The chain couples TRBV19 to TRBJ2-7, with a possible D match to TRBD2 (5 bases). This CDR3 is 17 amino acids long. Germline V gene data show CDR1 as LNHDA and CDR2 as SQIVND (reference sequence). V lost 0 bases, J lost 1 base, and 16 bases lay in between. CDR3 loop: CASSIEGTGILSYEQYF. In DNA, the CDR3 is TGTGCCAGTAGTATAGAGGGTACGGGGATCTTATCCTACGAGCAGTACTTC.

The rearrangement uses TRBV30 and TRBJ1-2, with D uncertain. The V and J ends lost 3 bases and 1 base respectively, with 27 bases between them. CDR1 GTSNPN and CDR2 SVGIG come from the germline V gene (reference sequence). The CDR3 spans 19 residues. CDR3 residues: CAWRMRRTLDRSNNYGYTF. In DNA form, the CDR3 reads TGTGCCTGGAGGATGAGGAGAACTCTAGACCGAAGTAATAACTATGGCTACACCTTC.

This chain joins TRBV19 and TRBJ1-3; no reliable D call. The germline V gene encodes CDR1 LNHDA and CDR2 SQIVND (reference sequence). This CDR3 has 15 amino acids. Trimming took 2 bases from V and 0 from J, leaving 8 bases between them. The DNA for the CDR3 is TGTGCCAGTAGTATAATCAGGAACTCTGGAAACACCATATATTTT. This codes for CASSIIRNSGNTIYF.

The sample holds a few counts of this clone. The chain has TRBV11-2 and TRBJ1-3, with D possibly TRBD1 on 5 matching bases. The CDR3 runs to 15 residues. The germline V and J ends were trimmed by 1 base and 2 bases, with 9 bases remaining between them. Germline assignment: CDR1 SGHAT and CDR2 FQNNGV. The chain's CDR3 is CASSLAAGTGNTIYF. The CDR3 nucleotides read TGTGCCAGCAGCTTAGCGGCAGGGACTGGAAACACCATATATTTT. The full variable domain, in which reference TRBV11-2 and TRBJ1-3 provide the parts outside the CDR3, is EAGVAQSPRYKIIEKRQSVAFWCNPISGHATLYWYQQILGQGPKLLIQFQNNGVVDDSQLPKDRFSAERLKGVDSTLKIQPAKLEDSAVYLCASSLAAGTGNTIYFGEGSWLTVV.